This T cell receptor beta chain was observed in a study of cytomegalovirus exposure and HLA in healthy donors. This PCR relied on a set of 60 Vbeta primers and 13 Jbeta primers. TCRdb's copy holds only in-frame clones and misses some; the assay was immunoSEQ multiplex PCR. The table records 150,000 to 200,000 clones, 82% of them present only once. From germline, CDR1 is LNHDA and CDR2 SQIVND (reference sequence). V lost 4 bases, J lost 1 base, and 8 bases lay in between. The CDR3 spans 14 residues. This chain uses TRBV19 with TRBJ1-5; D perhaps matches TRBD1 (6 bases). The sequenced material came from PBMCs. This TCR derives from a woman aged 18-29 years in good health and CMV-seronegative. CDR3 region: CASSNDRSNQPQHF. CDR3 coding DNA: TGTGCCAGTAGTAACGACAGGAGCAATCAGCCCCAGCATTTT.